The rows below give T cell receptor beta chains drawn from one sample of a study of blood T cell repertoires in COVID-19. Profiling relied on immunoSEQ multiplex PCR, and the TCRdb table lists in-frame clones only, not all of them. The table lists 200,000 to 250,000 clones, 80% to 95% of them singletons. Sequencing used peripheral blood. These receptors were obtained from a man aged 55-75 years with COVID-19, enrolled during active disease. Each CDR3 is given with its conserved first and last residue. Each record gives: V gene, J gene, clone size, D gene, CDR3 DNA, CDR3 protein. The D gene is left open where the match is weak. The listing skips clone size in some rows; elsewhere it reads once, few, many or a size class.

>TRBV6-6|TRBJ1-5|NA|NA
TGTGCCAGCAGTTACGAACAGCATAGCAATCAGCCCCAGCATTTT
CASSYEQHSNQPQHF
>TRBV9|TRBJ2-1|NA|NA
TGTGCCAGCAGCGTAGATGGACTTGACGGGCAGTTCTTC
CASSVDGLDGQFF
>TRBV9|TRBJ1-1|NA|NA
TGTGCCAGCAGCGTAGAGGGTTGGAGGGATGAAGCTTTCTTT
CASSVEGWRDEAFF
>TRBV2|TRBJ2-6|NA|TRBD1
TGTGCCAGCAGTCTCGGGACAGGGGGCTTTGGGGCCAACGTCCTGACTTTC
CASSLGTGGFGANVLTF
>TRBV5-1|TRBJ1-1|NA|NA
TGCGCCAGCAGCTTGACATCCATGAACACTGAAGCTTTCTTT
CASSLTSMNTEAFF
>TRBV19|TRBJ1-1|NA|NA
TGTGCCAGTAGTATGGGCAGGGAGAACACTGAAGCTTTCTTT
CASSMGRENTEAFF
>TRBV28|TRBJ2-7|NA|TRBD2
TGTGCCAGCAGACCGACGGGGGGGTCCTACGAGCAGTACTTC
CASRPTGGSYEQYF
>TRBV5-5|TRBJ2-7|NA|TRBD1
TGTGCCAGCAGCTCGCCCCGGGACAGGTCTGTGAGCGGTCTATCAGACGAGCAGTACTTC
CASSSPRDRSVSGLSDEQYF
>TRBV29-1|TRBJ2-7|NA|NA
TGCAGCGGATCCCCCTCCCGGGGGGCCGAATACGAGCAGTACTTC
CSGSPSRGAEYEQYF
>TRBV18|TRBJ1-2|NA|NA
TGTGCCAGCTCACCGCGCCAAGGCAGGTCGGGGGGTGGCTACACCTTC
CASSPRQGRSGGGYTF
>TRBV18|TRBJ2-1|NA|TRBD2
TGTGCCAGCAACCATCCGGGACTAGCGGGATACAATGAGCAGTTCTTC
CASNHPGLAGYNEQFF
>TRBV5-4|TRBJ2-1|few|TRBD2
TGTGCCAGCAGCTCCGGTACTAGCGGGGGAAGCTCCTACAATGAGCAGTTCTTC
CASSSGTSGGSSYNEQFF
>TRBV19|TRBJ1-6|NA|NA
TGTGCCAGTAGTGACCCGCCTGGGAGCTCCTATAATTCACCCCTCCACTTT
CASSDPPGSSYNSPLHF
>TRBV3-1/TRBV3-2|TRBJ2-7|NA|NA
TGTGCCAGCAGCCTCCGCGGGCGACCCTACGAGCAGTACTTC
CASSLRGRPYEQYF
>TRBV12-3/TRBV12-4|TRBJ1-2|NA|NA
TGTGCCAGCAGTTTCTTAAAACAGGGTGGCTACACCTTC
CASSFLKQGGYTF
>TRBV7-2|TRBJ1-2|NA|NA
TGTGCCAGCAGCCCTCGACAGGCGCCCCTCTATGGCTACACCTTC
CASSPRQAPLYGYTF
>TRBV10-2|TRBJ1-1|NA|NA
TGCGCCAGCAGCGCAGGGGTTCATGAAGCTTTCTTT
CASSAGVHEAFF
>TRBV21-1|TRBJ1-4|NA|NA
TGTGCCAGCAGCTCAGTCCCTCAGGCTAATGAAAAACTGTTTTTT
CASSSVPQANEKLFF
>TRBV27|TRBJ1-2|NA|NA
TGTGCCAGCTCCCTAGGGGGAGTGGATGGCTACACCTTC
CASSLGGVDGYTF
>TRBV7-8|TRBJ1-5|NA|NA
TGTGCCAGCAGCTTAGGTAGAGAACAGCCCCAGCATTTT
CASSLGREQPQHF
>TRBV11-3|TRBJ1-2|NA|NA
TGTGCCAGCAGCTTACAGGGGTCGTTGCTCGGGTATGGCTACACCTTC
CASSLQGSLLGYGYTF
>TRBV4-1|TRBJ2-7|NA|NA
TGCGCCAGCAGCCAAGTTCTGAAAGGCAGCGACGAGCAGTACTTC
CASSQVLKGSDEQYF
>TRBV7-9|TRBJ1-2|NA|NA
TGTGCCAGCAGCCCTCCGGGGTCATTCGGCTACACCTTC
CASSPPGSFGYTF
>TRBV7-9|TRBJ1-1|NA|NA
TGTGCCAGCAGCTTGATACAACCGAACACTGAAGCTTTCTTT
CASSLIQPNTEAFF
>TRBV11-2|TRBJ1-1|NA|NA
TGTGCCAGCAGCTTAGTTGGCTTGAACACTGAAGCTTTCTTT
CASSLVGLNTEAFF
>TRBV3-1/TRBV3-2|TRBJ2-1|NA|TRBD2
TGTGCCAGCAGCCAGGGGGGGGAGCAGTTCTTC
CASSQGGEQFF
>TRBV2|TRBJ2-7|NA|NA
TGTGCCAGCAGTGAAGCGCAAGGTTCAGGGGCCTACGAGCAGTACTTC
CASSEAQGSGAYEQYF
>TRBV5-4|TRBJ1-2|NA|TRBD1
TGTGCCAGCAGCAACCGGGACAGGGGGAATGGCTACACCTTC
CASSNRDRGNGYTF
>TRBV2|TRBJ2-7|NA|TRBD2
TGTGCCAGCAGCCCCGGTGGGGGACTAGCTACCTACGAGCAGTACTTC
CASSPGGGLATYEQYF
>TRBV25-1|TRBJ1-2|NA|NA
TGTGCCAGCAGTGATTACGTGGCAGCGGGAGGCTACACCTTC
CASSDYVAAGGYTF
>TRBV7-9|TRBJ1-2|NA|NA
TGTGCCAGCAGCTGGCAGGATTTCTATGGCTACACCTTC
CASSWQDFYGYTF
>TRBV6-2/TRBV6-3|TRBJ1-5|NA|NA
TGTGCCAGCAGTTATCAGGGGTATAGCAATCAGCCCCAGCATTTT
CASSYQGYSNQPQHF
>TRBV11-2|TRBJ2-3|once|NA
TGTGCCAGCACCACTTCAAGGGGAAATACGCAGTATTTT
CASTTSRGNTQYF
>TRBV27|TRBJ2-7|NA|NA
TGTGCCAGCAGTTTCAAGACAACCTCCTACGAGCAGTACTTC
CASSFKTTSYEQYF
>TRBV7-9|TRBJ1-1|NA|NA
TGTGCCAGCAGCCCGACACAGGAGCCTTACACTGAAGCTTTCTTT
CASSPTQEPYTEAFF
>TRBV5-1|TRBJ1-1|NA|TRBD1
TGCGCCAGCAGCTTGCCCGGGACAGGGGTCGCTGAAGCTTTCTTT
CASSLPGTGVAEAFF
>TRBV5-8|TRBJ2-7|once|NA
TGTGCCAGCAGCTTGGGGGGGCCTCTACGCGAGCAGTACTTC
CASSLGGPLREQYF
>TRBV10-3|TRBJ2-3|NA|TRBD2
TGTGCCATCAGCATTCAAGCGGGGGGTAGTACAGATACGCAGTATTTT
CAISIQAGGSTDTQYF
>TRBV28|TRBJ1-1|NA|TRBD1
TGTGCCAGCACCGATGACAGGGAAGGCACTGAAGCTTTCTTT
CASTDDREGTEAFF
>TRBV3-1/TRBV3-2|TRBJ2-2|NA|NA
TGTGCCAGCAGCCAAGATTTGAATAGCGGCGGGGAGCTGTTTTTT
CASSQDLNSGGELFF
>TRBV28|TRBJ1-1|few|TRBD1
TGTGCCAGCAGTCAGGGGGGTTCGCCTGAAGCTTTCTTT
CASSQGGSPEAFF
>TRBV19|TRBJ2-2|NA|TRBD1
TGTGCCAGTAGCCGACAGGGGAGGAACACCGGGGAGCTGTTTTTT
CASSRQGRNTGELFF
>TRBV9|TRBJ1-5|NA|TRBD1
TGTGCCAGCAGCGTAGGACAGGGGGTCGGTCAGCCCCAGCATTTT
CASSVGQGVGQPQHF
>TRBV24-1|TRBJ2-7|NA|TRBD1
TGTGCCACCAGTGGTCTTGGGACAGGGGGTGGATACGAGCAGTACTTC
CATSGLGTGGGYEQYF
>TRBV2|TRBJ1-6|once|TRBD1
TGTGCCAGCAGCGGAGGACAGGTCTTGGGGGCGGCCCTCCACTTT
CASSGGQVLGAALHF
>TRBV6-4|TRBJ1-6|NA|TRBD1
TGTGCCAGCAGTGCCGACAGGGGGCGACCCCTCCACTTT
CASSADRGRPLHF
>TRBV28|TRBJ1-4|NA|TRBD1
TGTGCCAGCAGTTTGACGCCGGGACAGCCAACTAATGAAAAACTGTTTTTT
CASSLTPGQPTNEKLFF
>TRBV10-3|TRBJ2-7|NA|NA
TGTGCCATCACCCCGACAGGATCCTACGAGCAGTACTTC
CAITPTGSYEQYF
>TRBV9|TRBJ1-1|NA|NA
TGTGCCAGCAGCCCTACAGCACAGAGATCTAACACTGAAGCTTTCTTT
CASSPTAQRSNTEAFF
>TRBV29-1|TRBJ1-5|NA|NA
TGCAGCGTTCAAGACGGGAATCAGCCCCAGCATTTT
CSVQDGNQPQHF
>TRBV6-5|TRBJ2-1|NA|TRBD2
TGTGCCAGCAGTTATGGTTTGGCGGGGGGGGTCAATGAGCAGTTCTTC
CASSYGLAGGVNEQFF
>TRBV7-9|TRBJ2-1|NA|NA
TGTGCCAGCAGCCTAGCGAGTTATGAGCAGTTCTTC
CASSLASYEQFF
>TRBV12-3/TRBV12-4|TRBJ1-3|NA|NA
TGTGCCAGCAGGGCATCAGGGGACACCATATATTTT
CASRASGDTIYF
>TRBV9|TRBJ2-1|NA|NA
TGTGCCAGCAGCGTAGAAGATAGCTCCTACAATGAGCAGTTCTTC
CASSVEDSSYNEQFF
>TRBV9|TRBJ2-7|NA|NA
TGTGCCAGCAGCGAGGCACTAGGCGACGAGCAGTACTTC
CASSEALGDEQYF
>TRBV28|TRBJ2-7|NA|NA
TGTGCCTCGAATTTCATGGGGGGATCCTACGAGCAGTACTTC
CASNFMGGSYEQYF
>TRBV5-1|TRBJ2-1|NA|NA
TGCGCCAGCAGCCCTCAAACAGGGCCGGGTGAGCAGTTCTTC
CASSPQTGPGEQFF